Following are 16 T cell receptor beta chains from one sample sequenced in a study of cytomegalovirus exposure and HLA in healthy donors. PCR employed 60 Vbeta and 13 Jbeta primers. Sequencing used immunoSEQ multiplex PCR; TCRdb keeps in-frame clones, though not all of them. Of some 130,000 clones detected, nearly 80% appear once; the ten largest clones hold around 0.99%. The sequencing input was PBMCs. The source is a male donor in good health and CMV-seronegative.

V and J are TRBV2 and TRBJ2-3; D possibly corresponds to TRBD1 (6 bases). Trimming cost V 5 bases and J 5 bases, with 11 bases left between them. CDR3 length: 13 amino acids. CDR1 is SNHLY and CDR2 is FYNNEI in the germline V gene. CDR3 bases: TGTGCCAGCAGTTATTACAGGGAAGATACGCAGTATTTT. It specifies CASSYYREDTQYF.

This chain connects TRBV4-1 to TRBJ1-2; maybe TRBD1 (5 bases). The CDR3 totals 13 residues. Germline V gene data show CDR1 as MGHRA and CDR2 as YSYEKL. V dropped 1 base and J dropped 6 bases, with 9 bases sitting between them. In nucleotides, the CDR3 is TGCGCCAGCAGCCAAGTTTCGGGGGATGGCTACACCTTC. Protein product: CASSQVSGDGYTF.

This chain uses TRBV30 with TRBJ2-7; the D gene is possibly TRBD2 (5 bases). The V gene's germline CDR1 is GTSNPN and CDR2 SVGIG (reference sequence). The CDR3 contains 13 residues. The ends were cut back, 3 bases at V and 8 bases at J, with 17 bases in the middle. The CDR3 is CAWSNGISGQQYF. The CDR3 nucleotides read TGTGCCTGGAGCAACGGGATCAGTGGTCAGCAGTACTTC.

This chain uses TRBV2 with TRBJ1-5; no reliable D call. Germline V lookup: CDR1 SNHLY, CDR2 FYNNEI. CDR3 length: 13 residues. Trimming shortened V by 6 bases and J by 0 bases, and 6 bases separated the two germline ends. This CDR3 reads CASRADSNQPQHF. CDR3 bases: TGTGCCAGCAGGGCAGATAGCAATCAGCCCCAGCATTTT.

The chain has TRBV11-3 and TRBJ2-7; no firm D call. The CDR3 runs 12 residues. With 5 bases removed from V and 9 bases from J, the gap between germline ends came to 14 bases. The germline V gene encodes CDR1 SGHNT and CDR2 YENEEA. This chain's CDR3 is CASSLKSHGQYF. For the CDR3, the DNA is TGTGCCAGCAGCCTAAAAAGCCACGGGCAGTACTTC.

The gene calls are TRBV7-2 and TRBJ2-7; D may be TRBD2 (5 bases). Germline CDR1 is SGHTA and CDR2 is FQGNSA. Trimming took off 5 bases at V and 3 bases at J, with 14 bases between the two ends. The CDR3 sequence is 14 residues long. The CDR3 DNA is TGTGCCAGCAGCCCCCCGAGGGCCGACTACGAGCAGTACTTC. Amino acids: CASSPPRADYEQYF.

The chain joins TRBV6-5 to TRBJ1-4, with 8 bases fitting TRBD1. CDR3 length equals 14 residues. Per the germline V gene, CDR1 is MNHEY and CDR2 is SVGAGI. The V gene end was trimmed by 5 bases and the J gene end by 7 bases; junction bases not matched to a gene: 6. The CDR3 region is CASSIDRGREKLFF. The CDR3 DNA follows: TGTGCCAGCAGTATTGACAGGGGCCGTGAAAAACTGTTTTTT.

The gene calls are TRBV6-5 and TRBJ2-7, with 7 nucleotides matching TRBD1. J gave up 6 bases and V 7 bases, and 9 bases lay outside the gene matches. The V gene's germline CDR1 is MNHEY and CDR2 SVGAGI. The CDR3 is 13 amino acids. The DNA of the CDR3 is TGTGCCAGCACCCGGACAGGCTTGGGCGAGCAGTACTTC. Translating gives CASTRTGLGEQYF.

V gene TRBV19 combines with J gene TRBJ1-2; possible D gene TRBD1, 6 bases. The CDR3 extends over 14 amino acids. V was trimmed by 1 base and J by 5 bases, leaving 11 bases between them. CDR1 and CDR2 from the germline V gene are LNHDA and SQIVND (reference sequence). CDR3 nucleotides: TGTGCCAGTAGTATAGCGACAGGAGGATATGGCTACACCTTC. Translating gives CASSIATGGYGYTF. Filled out from reference TRBV19 and TRBJ1-2, the complete variable domain reads DGGITQSPKYLFRKEGQNVTLSCEQNLNHDAMYWYRQDPGQGLRLIYYSQIVNDFQKGDIAEGYSVSREKKESFPLTVTSAQKNPTAFYLCASSIATGGYGYTFGSGTRLTVV.

The V and J genes are TRBV2 and TRBJ2-5, with 7 bases aligning to TRBD2. CDR1 and CDR2 (germline): SNHLY, FYNNEI. This CDR3 contains 13 residues. The ends lost 6 bases at V and 5 bases at J; junction bases unmatched: 6. The chain's CDR3 is CASRDGGRETQYF. DNA of the CDR3: TGTGCCAGCAGGGACGGGGGGAGGGAGACCCAGTACTTC.

The chain couples TRBV6-1 to TRBJ2-6; tentative D call: TRBD2 (5 bases). With 0 bases removed from V and 1 base from J, the gap between germline ends came to 7 bases. CDR1 MNHNS and CDR2 SASEGT come from the germline V gene. CDR3 length: 16 amino acids. This CDR3 is CASSEARESGANVLTF. As DNA, the CDR3 is TGTGCCAGCAGTGAAGCAAGGGAGTCTGGGGCCAACGTCCTGACTTTC.

This chain connects TRBV29-1 to TRBJ1-2, with no clear D. CDR1 SQVTM and CDR2 ANQGSEA come from the germline V gene. The CDR3 covers 14 residues. The V end was cut by 0 bases, the J end by 5 bases, with 13 bases between. The CDR3 reads CSVEDPRTRYGYTF. Here the CDR3 DNA reads TGCAGCGTTGAAGATCCCCGCACCAGATATGGCTACACCTTC.

This clone has only a few counts. This chain connects TRBV6-5 to TRBJ1-1; D remains ambiguous. Trimming stripped 4 bases from V and 0 bases from J, with 12 bases between. The CDR3 has 15 residues. CDR1 is MNHEY, CDR2 SVGAGI, per germline. The CDR3 bases are TGTGCCAGCAGTTCCTCCCTCCCTGTGAACACTGAAGCTTTCTTT. Amino acid sequence: CASSSSLPVNTEAFF.

A few counts support this clone. The rearrangement uses TRBV10-3 and TRBJ1-6; 9 positions match TRBD1. The V and J ends lost 11 bases and 5 bases, in that order; junction bases with no gene match: 4. The CDR3 is 13 amino acids. Germline lookup yields CDR1 ENHRY and CDR2 SYGVKD. This chain's CDR3 is CAVRDRDNSPLHF. The CDR3 DNA reads TGTGCCGTTCGGGACAGGGATAATTCACCCCTCCACTTT.

The gene calls are TRBV19 and TRBJ2-5; the match to TRBD2 covers 7 bases. Germline-derived CDR1 and CDR2 are LNHDA and SQIVND (reference sequence). V lost 9 bases, J lost 7 bases, and 11 bases stayed unmatched. CDR3 length: 13 residues. The CDR3 loop is CASKAGPPGTQYF. The CDR3 DNA reads as TGTGCCAGCAAAGCGGGGCCTCCCGGGACCCAGTACTTC.

The chain's CDR3 is CASSWGGVVGVSTYNEQFF. CDR3 coding DNA: TGTGCCAGCAGCTGGGGAGGGGTGGTAGGGGTAAGCACCTACAATGAGCAGTTCTTC. The rearrangement uses TRBV11-2 and TRBJ2-1; the match to TRBD2 covers 7 bases. Per the germline V gene, CDR1 is SGHAT and CDR2 is FQNNGV. The junction had 17 bases not matched to a gene; V was cut back by 4 bases and J by 2 bases. The CDR3 is made up of 19 amino acids.